Listed here are 18 T cell receptor beta chains from one sample, sequenced in a study of T cells after posttransplantation cyclophosphamide. Method: immunoSEQ multiplex PCR; TCRdb's copy keeps in-frame clones and lacks some. This set yields roughly 8,000 clones and no singletons; the top ten hold 5.5% to 7%. Treatment was busulfan-fludarabine conditioning, a marrow graft, and cyclophosphamide on days +3 and +4. The sample here was PBMCs, taken after allogeneic stem cell transplant with posttransplant cyclophosphamide. These receptor sequences come from a young adult male patient who received an allogeneic stem cell transplant from an unrelated donor, was CMV-positive, and had acute and chronic GVHD. Some T cells may be transferred from the graft donor.

The table lists this clone with many counts. The V gene is TRBV5-5, the J gene TRBJ1-4, with 9 bases matching TRBD1. From germline, CDR1 is SGHKS and CDR2 YYEKEE (reference sequence). The CDR3 contains 16 residues. V lost 0 bases, J lost 3 bases, and 3 bases stayed unmatched. The CDR3 DNA is TGTGCCAGCAGCTTGGGACAGGGGGAAGCTAATGAAAAACTGTTTTTT. It is translated as CASSLGQGEANEKLFF.

The table lists this clone with many counts. The chain recombines TRBV30 with TRBJ2-7, with D possibly TRBD2 on 5 matching bases. V was trimmed by 0 bases and J by 6 bases, leaving 12 bases between them. This CDR3 is built from 13 residues. Germline CDR1 is GTSNPN and CDR2 is SVGIG (reference sequence). CDR3 nucleotides: TGTGCCTGGAGTGTAGAGCGGCGAGCCGAGCAGTACTTC. Protein product: CAWSVERRAEQYF.

This clone has a count of ten or more. This chain joins TRBV9 and TRBJ2-2; a possible D gene is TRBD2 (6 bases). Trimming removed 3 bases at V and 3 bases at J, with 12 bases between. Per the germline V gene, CDR1 is SGDLS and CDR2 is YYNGEE. The CDR3 has 15 residues. The CDR3 loop is CASSARDSHTGELFF. The CDR3 nucleotides are TGTGCCAGCAGCGCCCGGGACTCCCACACCGGGGAGCTGTTTTTT. The full variable domain, with the rest looked up from reference TRBV9 and TRBJ2-2, is DSGVTQTPKHLITATGQRVTLRCSPRSGDLSVYWYQQSLDQGLQFLIQYYNGEERAKGNILERFSAQQFPDLHSELNLSSLELGDSALYFCASSARDSHTGELFFGEGSRLTVL.

This clone was observed many times. The chain carries TRBV19 and TRBJ1-4, with 9 bases identical to TRBD1. The length of the CDR3 is 15 residues. The germline V gene encodes CDR1 LNHDA and CDR2 SQIVND (reference sequence). V shed 5 bases and J 8 bases; nucleotides not matched to a gene: 9. CDR3 nucleotide sequence: TGTGCCAGTAGTTTTCGGGACAGGGCTGACGAAAAACTGTTTTTT. It specifies CASSFRDRADEKLFF. The full variable domain, with the rest looked up from reference TRBV19 and TRBJ1-4, is DGGITQSPKYLFRKEGQNVTLSCEQNLNHDAMYWYRQDPGQGLRLIYYSQIVNDFQKGDIAEGYSVSREKKESFPLTVTSAQKNPTAFYLCASSFRDRADEKLFFGSGTQLSVL.

The V and J genes are TRBV7-2 and TRBJ1-3; TRBD2 matches 9 bases. The end of the DNA aligns better with TRBJ2-2, so the J call may be wrong. The CDR3 consists of 17 residues. Per the germline V gene, CDR1 is SGHTA and CDR2 is FQGNSA. The CDR3 loop reads CASSPRGGGGARGELFF. The CDR3 region has the DNA TGTGCCAGCAGCCCCCGGGGTGGCGGGGGGGCCCGCGGGGAGCTGTTTTTT.

This clone came up many times. This chain joins TRBV29-1 and TRBJ2-3; the match to TRBD2 covers 15 bases. CDR3 size: 15 residues. With V trimmed by 6 bases and J by 3 bases, 4 bases remained unmatched. Germline V gene data show CDR1 as SQVTM and CDR2 as ANQGSEA. The DNA of the CDR3 is TGCAGCGTCGGACTAGCGGGGGGGGGTACAGATACGCAGTATTTT. Translating gives CSVGLAGGGTDTQYF.

This clone was seen repeatedly, ten times or more. The sample has other DNA sequences that encode this CDR3 too. V is TRBV18 and J is TRBJ1-1, with D perhaps TRBD1 (5 bases). Trimming stripped 2 bases from V and 9 bases from J, with 13 bases between. The CDR3 length is 13 residues. Germline values: CDR1 KGHSH, CDR2 LQKENI. CDR3: CASSPATEAQAFF. CDR3 coding DNA: TGTGCCAGCTCACCAGCGACAGAAGCACAAGCTTTCTTT.

Comment on this clone: A clone one base away is much larger, so this may be a read error. The same CDR3 is also encoded by other DNA sequences in this sample. This chain connects TRBV30 to TRBJ1-1; 7 bases line up with TRBD1. This CDR3 region has 13 residues. Germline V gene lookup returns CDR1 GTSNPN and CDR2 SVGIG (reference sequence). CDR3 residues: CAWRLGQNTEAFF. CDR3 nucleotides: TGTGCCTGGAGATTGGGACAGAACACTGAAGCTTTCTTC.

This clone was seen ten or more times. V and J are TRBV9 and TRBJ2-3; D might be TRBD2 (5 bases). V lost 4 bases, J lost 3 bases, and 12 bases lay in between. The CDR3 extends over 14 amino acids. Germline-derived CDR1 and CDR2 are SGDLS and YYNGEE. CDR3 region: CASSSGLETDTQYF. CDR3 bases: TGTGCCAGCAGCTCAGGACTGGAGACAGATACGCAGTATTTT.

This clone appeared many times. The rearrangement joins TRBV5-1 to TRBJ1-1; D is ambiguous. Looked up from germline, CDR1 is SGHRS and CDR2 is YFSETQ. The CDR3 has 14 residues. Trimming removed 0 bases from V and 2 bases from J, with 8 bases in between. The CDR3 DNA follows: TGCGCCAGCAGCTTGGACCAGATAAACACTGAAGCTTTCTTT. Translation gives CASSLDQINTEAFF.

Many counts were recorded for this clone. The gene calls are TRBV2 and TRBJ1-5; D is perhaps TRBD1 (5 bases). CDR3 length equals 14 residues. Germline assignment: CDR1 SNHLY and CDR2 FYNNEI. V was cut by 5 bases and J by 6 bases, with 14 bases left in between. CDR3 nucleotides: TGTGCCAGCAGTTTGCAGGGTGCGCGTCAGCCCCAGCATTTT. It specifies CASSLQGARQPQHF.

This clone was observed at least ten times. This sequence joins TRBV2 and TRBJ1-1; D not certain. Trimming removed 6 bases from V and 3 bases from J, with 11 bases in between. This CDR3 is 13 amino acids long. Germline lookup yields CDR1 SNHLY and CDR2 FYNNEI. The CDR3 nucleotides are TGTGCCAGCAGCTCCGAGTTGGACACTGAAGCTTTCTTT. Residues: CASSSELDTEAFF.

Ten or more counts support this clone. In DNA form, the CDR3 reads TGTGCCAGCTCACCACTGGACGGGGGAGCTTTCTTT. As protein: CASSPLDGGAFF. This chain connects TRBV18 to TRBJ1-1; perhaps TRBD1 as D (5 bases). The ends were cut back, 1 base at V and 10 bases at J, with 10 bases in the middle. This CDR3 is built from 12 residues. Germline-derived CDR1 and CDR2 are KGHSH and LQKENI.

This clone was seen ten or more times. V is TRBV30 and J is TRBJ1-1; 7 bases are a match to TRBD1. With V trimmed by 2 bases and J by 11 bases, 11 bases remained unmatched. Germline CDR1 is GTSNPN and CDR2 is SVGIG (reference sequence). The CDR3 consists of 13 residues. CDR3 nucleotide sequence: TGTGCCTGGAGTCAGGGGACAGCGCTTGAGGCTTTCTTT. Its translation is CAWSQGTALEAFF.

This clone occurred many times. The chain links TRBV29-1 to TRBJ2-5, with D uncertain. The CDR3 totals 12 residues. The V and J ends lost 3 bases and 3 bases respectively, with 8 bases between them. Germline CDR1 SQVTM, CDR2 ANQGSEA. CDR3 amino acids: CSVEKGEETQYF. The CDR3 DNA reads as TGCAGCGTTGAGAAAGGAGAAGAGACCCAGTACTTC. Drawing the rest from reference TRBV29-1 and TRBJ2-5, the complete variable domain is SAVISQKPSRDICQRGTSLTIQCQVDSQVTMMFWYRQQPGQSLTLIATANQGSEATYESGFVIDKFPISRPNLTFSTLTVSNMSPEDSSIYLCSVEKGEETQYFGPGTRLLVL.

This clone appeared many times. An end of the junction does not agree with germline; a read error may underlie this. Other DNA sequences in the sample encode the same CDR3. The genes are TRBV25-1 and TRBJ1-6; maybe TRBD1 (6 bases). The CDR3 is 15 amino acids. Germline V lookup: CDR1 MGHDK, CDR2 SYGVNS. CDR3 coding DNA: TGTGCCAGCAGGGGGGCGGGGGGCGCGGGTTCACCTCTCCACTTT. Residues: CASRGAGGAGSPLHF. The whole variable domain, filled in from reference TRBV25-1 and TRBJ1-6, reads EADIYQTPRYLVIGTGKKITLECSQTMGHDKMYWYQQDPGMELHLIHYSYGVNSTEKGDLSSESTVSRIRTEHFPLTLESARPSHTSQYLCASRGAGGAGSPLHFGNGTRLTVT.

This clone was recorded at least ten times. The rearrangement joins TRBV28 to TRBJ2-3, with D possibly TRBD2 on 5 matching bases. The CDR3 length is 11 residues. Germline V CDR1 and CDR2: MDHEN, SYDVKM. The V end lost 7 bases, the J end lost 5 bases, and 7 bases lay between the germline ends. In DNA, the CDR3 is TGTGCCAGCAACGGGGTAGATACGCAGTATTTT. As protein: CASNGVDTQYF.

In this sample, this clone turned up many times. The DNA for the CDR3 is TGTGCCAGCAGCCGGAGGGACAGGGCGTTAGTTCAGCCCCAGCATTTT. Translated: CASSRRDRALVQPQHF. The rearrangement uses TRBV7-8 and TRBJ1-5, with 9 bases identical to TRBD1. V lost 5 bases to trimming and J lost 6 bases; unmatched junction nucleotides: 11. This CDR3 spans 16 amino acids. Germline CDR1 SGHVS, CDR2 FQNEAQ.